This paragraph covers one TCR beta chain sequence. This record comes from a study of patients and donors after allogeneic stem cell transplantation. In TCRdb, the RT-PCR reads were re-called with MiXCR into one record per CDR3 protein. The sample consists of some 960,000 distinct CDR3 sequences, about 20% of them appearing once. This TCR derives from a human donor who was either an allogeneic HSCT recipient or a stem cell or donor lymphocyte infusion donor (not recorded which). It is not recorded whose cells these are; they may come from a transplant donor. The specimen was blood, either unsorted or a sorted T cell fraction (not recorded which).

The CDR3 nucleotides read TGCGCCAGCAGCGCCTTCGACTCGCTACAAGAGACCCAGTACTTC. Encoded protein: CASSAFDSLQETQYF. The chain employs TRBV5-1 and TRBJ2-5; D uncertain. CDR3 length equals 15 residues. Per germline, CDR1 SGHRS and CDR2 YFSETQ. V lost 4 bases to trimming and J lost 2 bases, with 15 bases between them. Full variable domain (remainder filled in from reference TRBV5-1 and TRBJ2-5): KAGVTQTPRYLIKTRGQQVTLSCSPISGHRSVSWYQQTPGQGLQFLFEYFSETQRNKGNFPGRFSGRQFSNSRSEMNVSTLELGDSALYLCASSAFDSLQETQYFGPGTRLLVL.